What follows is one TCR beta chain and its context. Antigen specificity is unknown. This sample is drawn from a study of T cell responses to AZD1222 COVID-19 vaccine. Study-wide points: Spike-specific TCR depth and breadth grew after two AZD1222 doses.

The method was immunoSEQ multiplex PCR; TCRdb's version includes in-frame clones alone and lacks a portion of them. The sample carries tens of thousands of clones, 80% to 90% recorded once. This TCR came from an adult in good health. This specimen was peripheral blood, taken on day 0 of AZD1222 vaccination.

The CDR3 bases are TGTGCCAGCAGTCCTGGACAGGCAAAAGAGACCCAGTACTTC. It yields the protein CASSPGQAKETQYF. This sequence joins TRBV28 and TRBJ2-5, with 7 positions matching TRBD1. With 5 bases clipped from V and 3 bases from J, the junction kept 6 bases outside the gene matches. Germline assignment: CDR1 MDHEN and CDR2 SYDVKM. The CDR3 runs 14 residues.